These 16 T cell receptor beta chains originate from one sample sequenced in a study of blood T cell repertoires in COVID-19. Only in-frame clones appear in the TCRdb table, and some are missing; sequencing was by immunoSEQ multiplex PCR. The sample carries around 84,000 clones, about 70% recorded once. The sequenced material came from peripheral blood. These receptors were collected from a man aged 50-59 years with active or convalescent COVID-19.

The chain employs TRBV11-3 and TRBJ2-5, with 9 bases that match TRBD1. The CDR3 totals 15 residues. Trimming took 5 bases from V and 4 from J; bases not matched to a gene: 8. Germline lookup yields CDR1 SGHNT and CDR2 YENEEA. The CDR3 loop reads CASSKGQGNRETQYF. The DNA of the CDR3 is TGTGCCAGCAGCAAGGGACAGGGAAATCGAGAGACCCAGTACTTC.

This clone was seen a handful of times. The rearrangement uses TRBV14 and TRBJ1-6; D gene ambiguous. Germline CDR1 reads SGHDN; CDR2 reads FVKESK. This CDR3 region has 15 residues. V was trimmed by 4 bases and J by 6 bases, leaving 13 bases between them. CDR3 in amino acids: CASSRTGNPNSPLHF. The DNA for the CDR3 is TGTGCCAGCAGCCGCACCGGGAACCCTAATTCACCCCTCCACTTT.

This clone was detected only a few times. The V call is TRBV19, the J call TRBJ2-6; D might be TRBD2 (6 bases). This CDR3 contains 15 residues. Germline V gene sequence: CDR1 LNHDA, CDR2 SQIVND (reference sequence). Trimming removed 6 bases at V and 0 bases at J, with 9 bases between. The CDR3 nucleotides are TGTGCCAGTAGCCTCGGGAGCTCTGGGGCCAACGTCCTGACTTTC. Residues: CASSLGSSGANVLTF.

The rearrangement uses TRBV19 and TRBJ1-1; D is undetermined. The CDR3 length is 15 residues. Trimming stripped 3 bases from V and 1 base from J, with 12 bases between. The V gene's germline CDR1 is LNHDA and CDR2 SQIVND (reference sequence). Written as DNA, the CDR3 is TGTGCCAGTAGTATGAGAGCTCATGGGAACACTGAAGCTTTCTTT. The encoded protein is CASSMRAHGNTEAFF. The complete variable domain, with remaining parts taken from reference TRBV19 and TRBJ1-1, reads DGGITQSPKYLFRKEGQNVTLSCEQNLNHDAMYWYRQDPGQGLRLIYYSQIVNDFQKGDIAEGYSVSREKKESFPLTVTSAQKNPTAFYLCASSMRAHGNTEAFFGQGTRLTVV.

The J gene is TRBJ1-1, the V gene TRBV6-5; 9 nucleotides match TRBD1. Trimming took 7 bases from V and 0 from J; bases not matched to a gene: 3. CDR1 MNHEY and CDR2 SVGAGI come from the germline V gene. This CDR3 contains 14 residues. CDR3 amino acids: CASTDRGLNTEAFF. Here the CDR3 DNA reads TGTGCCAGCACCGACAGGGGGTTGAACACTGAAGCTTTCTTT.

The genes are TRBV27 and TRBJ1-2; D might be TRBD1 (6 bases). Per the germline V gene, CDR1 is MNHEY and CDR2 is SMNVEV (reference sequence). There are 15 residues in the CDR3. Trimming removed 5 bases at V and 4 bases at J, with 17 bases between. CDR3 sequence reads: CASSTRGGGSYGYTF. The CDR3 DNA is TGTGCCAGCAGTACCCGGGGCGGGGGCAGCTATGGCTACACCTTC.

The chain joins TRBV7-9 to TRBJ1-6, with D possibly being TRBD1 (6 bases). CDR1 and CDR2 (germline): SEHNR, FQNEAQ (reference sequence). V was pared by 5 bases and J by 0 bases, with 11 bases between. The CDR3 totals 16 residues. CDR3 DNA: TGTGCCAGCAGCCAGCCAGGGGTCTCCTATAATTCACCCCTCCACTTT. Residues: CASSQPGVSYNSPLHF.

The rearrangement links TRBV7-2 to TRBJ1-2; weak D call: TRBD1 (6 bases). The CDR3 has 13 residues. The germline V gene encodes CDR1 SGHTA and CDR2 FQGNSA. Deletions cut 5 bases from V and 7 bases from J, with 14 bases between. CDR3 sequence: CASSTRQASGYTF. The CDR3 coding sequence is TGTGCCAGCAGCACCCGACAGGCTTCTGGCTACACCTTC.

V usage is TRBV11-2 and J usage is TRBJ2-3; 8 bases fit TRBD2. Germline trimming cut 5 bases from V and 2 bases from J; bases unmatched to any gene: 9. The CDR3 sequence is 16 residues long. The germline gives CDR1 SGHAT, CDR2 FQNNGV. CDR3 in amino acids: CASSPRGGIPTDTQYF. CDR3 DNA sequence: TGTGCCAGCAGCCCCCGCGGGGGGATCCCCACAGATACGCAGTATTTT. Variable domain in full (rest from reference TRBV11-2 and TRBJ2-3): EAGVAQSPRYKIIEKRQSVAFWCNPISGHATLYWYQQILGQGPKLLIQFQNNGVVDDSQLPKDRFSAERLKGVDSTLKIQPAKLEDSAVYLCASSPRGGIPTDTQYFGPGTRLTVL.

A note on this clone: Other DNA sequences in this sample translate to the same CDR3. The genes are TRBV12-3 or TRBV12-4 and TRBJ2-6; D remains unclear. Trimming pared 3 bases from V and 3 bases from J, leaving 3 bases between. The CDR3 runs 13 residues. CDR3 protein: CASSLSGANVLTF. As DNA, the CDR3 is TGTGCCAGCAGTTTGAGTGGGGCCAACGTCCTGACTTTC.

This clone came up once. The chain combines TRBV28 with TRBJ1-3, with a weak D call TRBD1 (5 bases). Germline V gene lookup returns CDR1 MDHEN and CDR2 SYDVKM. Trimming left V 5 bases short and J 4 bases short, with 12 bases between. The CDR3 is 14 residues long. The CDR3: CASSNGGKGNTIYF. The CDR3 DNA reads TGTGCCAGCAGTAACGGGGGAAAAGGAAACACCATATATTTT. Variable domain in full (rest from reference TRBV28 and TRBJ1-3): DVKVTQSSRYLVKRTGEKVFLECVQDMDHENMFWYRQDPGLGLRLIYFSYDVKMKEKGDIPEGYSVSREKKERFSLILESASTNQTSMYLCASSNGGKGNTIYFGEGSWLTVV.

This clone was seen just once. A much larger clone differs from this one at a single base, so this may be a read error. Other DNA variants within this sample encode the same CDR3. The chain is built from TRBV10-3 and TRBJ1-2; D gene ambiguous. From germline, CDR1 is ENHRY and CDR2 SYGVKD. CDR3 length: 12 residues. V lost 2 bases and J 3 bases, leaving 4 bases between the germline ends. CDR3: CAISEQDYGYTF. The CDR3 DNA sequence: TGTGCCATCAGTGAGCAGGACTATGGCTACACCTTC.

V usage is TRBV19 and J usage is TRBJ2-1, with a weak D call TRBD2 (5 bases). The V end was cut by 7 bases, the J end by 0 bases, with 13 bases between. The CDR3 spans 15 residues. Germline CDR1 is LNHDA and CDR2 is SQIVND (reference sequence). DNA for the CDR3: TGTGCCAGTACCTTGAGAGGGCTCTCCTACAATGAGCAGTTCTTC. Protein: CASTLRGLSYNEQFF.

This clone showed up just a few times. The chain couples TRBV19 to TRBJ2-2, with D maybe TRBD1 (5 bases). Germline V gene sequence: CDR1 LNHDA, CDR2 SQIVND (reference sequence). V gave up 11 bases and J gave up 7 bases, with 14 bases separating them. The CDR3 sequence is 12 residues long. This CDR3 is CASKGRGGELFF. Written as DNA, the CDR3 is TGTGCCTCTAAGGGTAGGGGCGGGGAGCTGTTTTTT.

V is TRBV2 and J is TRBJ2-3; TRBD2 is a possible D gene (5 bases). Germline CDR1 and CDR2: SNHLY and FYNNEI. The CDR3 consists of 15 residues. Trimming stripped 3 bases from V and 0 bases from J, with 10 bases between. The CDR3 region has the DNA TGTGCCAGCAGTGAGGCGACTATTAGCACAGATACGCAGTATTTT. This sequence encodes CASSEATISTDTQYF.

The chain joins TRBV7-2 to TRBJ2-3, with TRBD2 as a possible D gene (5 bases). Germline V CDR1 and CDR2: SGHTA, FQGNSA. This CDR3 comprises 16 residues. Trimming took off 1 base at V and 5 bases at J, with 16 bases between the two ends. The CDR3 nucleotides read TGTGCCAGCAGCTTAGGGGAGCCCACCTCGGTAGATACGCAGTATTTT. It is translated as CASSLGEPTSVDTQYF.